These T cell receptor beta chains were read from a single sample in a study of metastatic and nonmetastatic thyroid tumors. TCRdb called clones again from the PCR reads with MiXCR. The sample yields fewer than 12,000 clones, over 25% seen once. Material: tumor tissue. These receptors all stem from a male donor with papillary thyroid cancer or a benign thyroid nodule (not recorded which). Some clones in this sample may be carry-over from other donors' samples. The CDR3 runs from the conserved cysteine through the conserved F or W. The D gene is left open where the match is weak. Where a row states a size, it is once, few, many or the class of an expanded clone; other rows omit it.

DNA	CDR3	length	size	V	D	J
TGCAGTGCTAGAGGCCCCCTCAGGGAACTACTTCAAGCTTTCTTT	CSARGPLRELLQAFF	15	NA	TRBV20-1	NA	TRBJ1-1
TGTGCCAGCAGCTGGGGCTCGAACACCGGGGAGCTGTTTTTT	CASSWGSNTGELFF	14	NA	TRBV11-2	NA	TRBJ2-2
TGCAGCGTTGGGAGGGGGACTAACTATGGCTACACCTTC	CSVGRGTNYGYTF	13	NA	TRBV29-1	NA	TRBJ1-2
TGTGCCAGCAGTGAATCCGCATACACCGGGGAGCTGTTTTTT	CASSESAYTGELFF	14	NA	TRBV6-1	NA	TRBJ2-2
TGTGCCAGCAGCTCAGCCGGGGCCAACGTCCTGACTTTC	CASSSAGANVLTF	13	NA	TRBV7-9	NA	TRBJ2-6
TGTGCCAGCAGTGACGGGTATGGGAGTACAGGGGGCGACGGATCAGATACGCAGTATTTT	CASSDGYGSTGGDGSDTQYF	20	medium-sized	TRBV6-4	TRBD1	TRBJ2-3
TGTGCCAGCAGTTATTCCCGACACTTGGGCCCTGGGGCCAACGTCCTGACTTTC	CASSYSRHLGPGANVLTF	18	few	TRBV6-5	NA	TRBJ2-6
TGTGCCAGCAGTGTGGACTATAATTCACCCCTCCACTTT	CASSVDYNSPLHF	13	few	TRBV2	NA	TRBJ1-6
TGCGCCAGCAGTCTGAGGCCTGTAGCGGGCACAGATACGCAGTATTTC	CASSLRPVAGTDTQYF	16	NA	TRBV5-1	TRBD2	TRBJ2-3
TGCGCCAGCAGCCAAGATTACAGGAGAGCGACGCAGTATTTT	CASSQDYRRATQYF	14	many	TRBV4-1	NA	TRBJ2-3
TGTGCCAGTAGTATAGGGGGGACTAGCGGTGGTAGGGAGCAGTTCTTC	CASSIGGTSGGREQFF	16	many	TRBV19	TRBD2	TRBJ2-1
TGTGCCACCAGCAGAGATGGGACAAACACCGGGGAGCTGTTTTTT	CATSRDGTNTGELFF	15	many	TRBV15	NA	TRBJ2-2
TGTGCCTGGAGCCCAGGGGGAGCTAACTATGGCTACACCTTC	CAWSPGGANYGYTF	14	NA	TRBV30	TRBD1	TRBJ1-2
TGTGCCAGCAGGTGGAGAGCGGGAAACACAGATACGCAGTATTTT	CASRWRAGNTDTQYF	15	medium-sized	TRBV2	TRBD2	TRBJ2-3
TGTGCCAGCTCACCCCGGGCAGGGACGGACACCGGGGAGCTGTTTTTT	CASSPRAGTDTGELFF	16	NA	TRBV18	NA	TRBJ2-2
TGCAGTGCTAGAGATTTCAGGACAGGCGAGACCCAGTACTTC	CSARDFRTGETQYF	14	NA	TRBV20-1	TRBD1	TRBJ2-5
TGTGCCAGCTCCTCGGGAGCCAGTGGTTACGAGCAGTACTTC	CASSSGASGYEQYF	14	NA	TRBV6-1	NA	TRBJ2-7
TGCAGTGCTAGAGACCGTGCCAGGGGGTGGGACACTGAAGCTTTCTTT	CSARDRARGWDTEAFF	16	NA	TRBV20-1	TRBD1	TRBJ1-1
TGTGCCAGTAGTACCACTTGTGACATAAATCAGCCCCAGCATTTT	CASSTTCDINQPQHF	15	NA	TRBV19	NA	TRBJ1-5
TGTGCCAGCAGCTTGGGGACAGGGCTCAGCACAGATACGCAGTATTTT	CASSLGTGLSTDTQYF	16	NA	TRBV5-1	TRBD1	TRBJ2-3
TGTGCCAGCAGCGAGGGACATTATGGCTACACCTTC	CASSEGHYGYTF	12	medium-sized	TRBV5-4	NA	TRBJ1-2
TGTGCCAGCAGCTTAACGGCCAACCGGGACAGGGGGTACATGAACTATGGCTACACCTTC	CASSLTANRDRGYMNYGYTF	20	NA	TRBV7-3	TRBD1	TRBJ1-2
TGTGCCAGCGGACCCATCGACAGGGTGAATGGCTACACCTTC	CASGPIDRVNGYTF	14	medium-sized	TRBV28	TRBD1	TRBJ1-2
TGTGCCACCAGCAGAGACAGGAACACTGAAGCTTTCTTT	CATSRDRNTEAFF	13	many	TRBV15	NA	TRBJ1-1
TGTGCCAGCAGTTACTCGACGAATCAGCCCCAGCATTTT	CASSYSTNQPQHF	13	few	TRBV6-5	NA	TRBJ1-5
TGCAGTGCTAGAGGAGCCGGGACTAGCGGGAGGAGGAACACCGGGGAGCTGTTTTTT	CSARGAGTSGRRNTGELFF	19	many	TRBV20-1	TRBD2	TRBJ2-2
TGTGCCAGCAGTTCGGACGGGCGAGCTGGCGGCTATGGCTACACCTTC	CASSSDGRAGGYGYTF	16	medium-sized	TRBV12-3/TRBV12-4	NA	TRBJ1-2
TGTGCCAGCAGTTTCACAGGGGGAGACACCATATATTTT	CASSFTGGDTIYF	13	few	TRBV27	TRBD1	TRBJ1-3